The next 4 T cell receptor beta chains were all read from a single sample in a study of T cell changes during pregnancy in multiple sclerosis. Clones were sequenced by immunoSEQ multiplex PCR, and TCRdb holds only the in-frame ones, with some missing. This table holds roughly 64,000 clones, 90% found once. The sequencing used peripheral blood, collected in the third trimester of pregnancy. The origin of the receptors is a female donor in good health, enrolled as a control in a pregnancy study.

The chain uses TRBV5-6 and TRBJ2-1, with no clear D. CDR1 SGHDT and CDR2 YYEEEE come from the germline V gene. V lost 0 bases, J lost 6 bases, and 10 bases lay in between. The CDR3 is made up of 14 amino acids. The DNA of the CDR3 is TGTGCCAGCAGCTTGGGTAGACGCGGCAATGAGCAGTTCTTC. Translated, it gives CASSLGRRGNEQFF.

The chain links TRBV11-3 to TRBJ1-3; D unclear. This CDR3 has 14 residues. Germline CDR1 and CDR2: SGHNT and YENEEA. The V end lost 7 bases, the J end lost 4 bases, and 14 bases lay between the germline ends. This CDR3 is CASTAASGGNTIYF. In DNA, the CDR3 is TGTGCCAGCACCGCGGCCTCGGGGGGAAACACCATATATTTT.

The genes are TRBV10-3 and TRBJ1-2, with 8 bases matching TRBD1. V lost 7 bases, J lost 4 bases, and 8 bases stayed unmatched. The CDR3 consists of 14 residues. Germline lookup yields CDR1 ENHRY and CDR2 SYGVKD. The DNA for the CDR3 is TGTGCCATCACCGAGGCGGACAGGGCCTATGGCTACACCTTC. Protein: CAITEADRAYGYTF.

This rearrangement joins TRBV5-1 to TRBJ2-5; 8 bases line up with TRBD2. V shed 2 bases and J 5 bases; nucleotides not matched to a gene: 8. The V gene's germline CDR1 is SGHRS and CDR2 YFSETQ. This CDR3 contains 15 residues. DNA of the CDR3: TGCGCCAGCAGCTTACCAGCGGGGGAGAGGGAGACCCAGTACTTC. It is translated as CASSLPAGERETQYF.